The 13 T cell receptor beta chains below all came from one sample that was sequenced in a study of cytomegalovirus exposure and HLA in healthy donors. PCR employed 60 Vbeta and 13 Jbeta primers. Assay: immunoSEQ multiplex PCR; the TCRdb copy retains only in-frame clones and omits some. The data hold approximately 130,000 clones, with 75% to 90% observed a single time. Sequenced: PBMCs. The receptors stem from a woman in her 40s in good health and CMV-seropositive.

The J gene is TRBJ1-1, the V gene TRBV5-4; TRBD1 matches 10 bases. The V gene end was trimmed by 4 bases and the J gene end by 5 bases; junction bases not matched to a gene: 5. Germline CDR1 reads SGHNT; CDR2 reads YYREEE (reference sequence). This CDR3 has 14 amino acids. CDR3 sequence (DNA): TGTGCCAGCAGCCGCCGGGACAGGGGTACTGAAGCTTTCTTT. Protein product: CASSRRDRGTEAFF.

The rearrangement links TRBV11-2 to TRBJ1-4; TRBD1 agrees at 7 bases. There are 19 residues in the CDR3. Germline-derived CDR1 and CDR2 are SGHAT and FQNNGV. J gave up 2 bases and V 3 bases, and 15 bases lay outside the gene matches. This CDR3 is CASSLSSVRQGWTNEKLFF. The DNA of the CDR3 is TGTGCCAGCAGCTTGTCGTCCGTTAGACAGGGTTGGACTAATGAAAAACTGTTTTTT.

CDR3 nucleotide sequence: TGTGCCTGGAGTGTAAGCGGCGCAGCGAGATATGGCTACACCTTC. Translated: CAWSVSGAARYGYTF. The rearrangement joins TRBV30 to TRBJ1-2; no definite D call. The V and J ends lost 0 bases and 5 bases respectively, with 16 bases between them. The CDR3 has 15 amino acids. The germline gives CDR1 GTSNPN, CDR2 SVGIG (reference sequence).

The rearrangement links TRBV29-1 to TRBJ2-1; weak D call: TRBD2 (5 bases). In germline, CDR1 is SQVTM, CDR2 ANQGSEA. V lost 7 bases and J 12 bases, leaving 13 bases between the germline ends. This CDR3 region has 10 residues. The DNA for the CDR3 is TGCAGCGCGTATAAAGGAGGGCAGTTCTTC. It yields the protein CSAYKGGQFF.

The chain has TRBV29-1 and TRBJ2-1; 11 bases agree with TRBD2. The CDR3 totals 16 residues. The V and J ends lost 5 bases and 3 bases, in that order; junction bases with no gene match: 9. Germline CDR1 is SQVTM and CDR2 is ANQGSEA. CDR3 residues: CSVCGLAGLHYNEQFF. CDR3 in DNA: TGCAGCGTTTGCGGACTAGCGGGTCTACACTACAATGAGCAGTTCTTC.

This clone was detected a few times. The CDR3, as DNA: TGTGCCAGCAGGGACAGTATCGAGTCGGCAGATACGCAGTATTTT. Protein product: CASRDSIESADTQYF. V and J are TRBV6-5 and TRBJ2-3, with D perhaps matching TRBD1 (6 bases). The CDR3 is 15 residues long. V lost 6 bases and J 4 bases, leaving 17 bases between the germline ends. Germline V gene sequence: CDR1 MNHEY, CDR2 SVGAGI.

This clone was picked up a small number of times. The chain employs TRBV7-2 and TRBJ2-3, with 7 bases matching TRBD2. The CDR3 has 15 residues. The germline V gene encodes CDR1 SGHTA and CDR2 FQGNSA. Trimming removed 2 bases from V and 0 bases from J; junction bases left unmatched: 2. The CDR3 DNA sequence: TGTGCCAGCAGCTTACAAGCGGGGAGCACAGATACGCAGTATTTT. The encoded protein is CASSLQAGSTDTQYF.

CDR3 region: CASSEGLAGQPYNEQFF. The CDR3 nucleotides read TGTGCCAGCAGCGAGGGACTAGCGGGACAGCCCTACAATGAGCAGTTCTTC. This chain uses TRBV9 with TRBJ2-1, with 13 positions matching TRBD2. The germline CDR1 and CDR2 sequences are SGDLS and YYNGEE. This CDR3 spans 17 amino acids. V was pared by 3 bases and J by 2 bases, with 5 bases of the junction left unmatched.

This chain connects TRBV4-3 to TRBJ2-7, with 12 bases fitting TRBD1. Germline CDR1 reads LGHNA; CDR2 reads YSLEER. Trimming took 3 bases from V and 0 from J; bases not matched to a gene: 3. The CDR3 runs to 16 residues. CDR3: CASSQGTGGLSYEQYF. The CDR3 DNA follows: TGCGCCAGCAGCCAGGGGACAGGGGGCCTCTCCTACGAGCAGTACTTC.

The chain uses TRBV27 and TRBJ2-1; 7 bases match TRBD2. This CDR3 has 17 residues. The junction had 11 bases not matched to a gene; V was cut back by 1 base and J by 5 bases. CDR1 and CDR2 from the germline V gene are MNHEY and SMNVEV (reference sequence). CDR3 DNA: TGTGCCAGCAGTTTATTAGATGGCGGGAGCAAGCACAATGAGCAGTTCTTC. This translates into CASSLLDGGSKHNEQFF.

The chain has TRBV4-2 and TRBJ2-2; the D gene is possibly TRBD2 (5 bases). Germline V gene data show CDR1 as LGHNA and CDR2 as YNFKEQ. Trimming removed 3 bases from V and 8 bases from J, with 16 bases in between. The CDR3 length is 15 residues. The CDR3 protein is CASSQEGRLSGELFF. The CDR3 coding sequence is TGTGCCAGCAGCCAGGAAGGGAGACTTTCGGGGGAGCTGTTTTTT.

J is TRBJ2-3 and V is TRBV11-2; D is possibly TRBD2 (6 bases). V lost 0 bases, J lost 10 bases, and 11 bases lay in between. CDR3 length: 13 amino acids. CDR1 and CDR2 (germline): SGHAT, FQNNGV. CDR3 region: CASSLDQGLAQYF. CDR3 sequence (DNA): TGTGCCAGCAGCTTAGATCAGGGACTGGCGCAGTATTTT.

The rearrangement uses TRBV2 and TRBJ2-4; maybe TRBD1 (5 bases). The germline V and J ends were trimmed by 2 bases and 3 bases, with 14 bases remaining between them. CDR3 length equals 16 residues. Germline V lookup: CDR1 SNHLY, CDR2 FYNNEI. CDR3 in amino acids: CASSEQGWDGKNIQYF. CDR3 DNA sequence: TGTGCCAGCAGTGAACAGGGCTGGGATGGCAAAAACATTCAGTACTTC.